One sample yielded the 20 T cell receptor beta chains listed below, sequenced in a study of cytomegalovirus exposure and HLA in healthy donors. The method was immunoSEQ multiplex PCR; TCRdb's version includes in-frame clones alone and lacks a portion of them. The sample holds 160,000 or so clones, 70% to 90% seen once. The material sequenced was PBMCs. All receptors derive from a man between 18 and 35 years old in good health and CMV-seronegative.

This clone was found a few times. The V call is TRBV11-2, the J call TRBJ1-1; D is unclear. Deletions cut 5 bases from V and 3 bases from J, with 4 bases between. The CDR3 runs 11 residues. Per the germline V gene, CDR1 is SGHAT and CDR2 is FQNNGV. CDR3 coding DNA: TGTGCCAGCAGCCGTGACACTGAAGCTTTCTTT. This gives the protein CASSRDTEAFF.

This clone was recorded only once. The V gene is TRBV6-1, the J gene TRBJ2-3, with D unresolved. CDR1 and CDR2 (germline): MNHNS, SASEGT. This CDR3 comprises 12 residues. V lost 7 bases and J lost 2, with 7 bases in between. The CDR3 DNA reads TGTGCCAGCAATGCAGACACAGATACGCAGTATTTT. Its protein is CASNADTDTQYF.

The V gene is TRBV27, the J gene TRBJ1-5; no reliable D call. V lost 6 bases to trimming and J lost 3 bases, with 6 bases between them. Per the germline V gene, CDR1 is MNHEY and CDR2 is SMNVEV (reference sequence). The CDR3 length is 12 residues. The CDR3 sequence is CASSTNNQPQHF. CDR3 sequence (DNA): TGTGCCAGCAGCACAAACAATCAGCCCCAGCATTTT.

This clone was seen a handful of times. This chain joins TRBV5-8 and TRBJ1-1, with 9 nucleotides matching TRBD1. CDR3 length: 13 residues. Losses at the gene ends were 2 bases for V and 8 bases for J; bases not matched to a gene: 4. Germline V lookup: CDR1 SGHTS, CDR2 YDEGEE. CDR3 coding DNA: TGTGCCAGCAGCTTCCCGGACAGGGGAGAAGCTTTCTTT. Translation: CASSFPDRGEAFF.

CDR3 residues: CASSIEGGGELFF. DNA for the CDR3: TGTGCCAGTAGTATCGAGGGCGGCGGGGAGCTGTTTTTT. This sequence joins TRBV19 and TRBJ2-2; D might be TRBD2 (5 bases). Germline CDR1 and CDR2: LNHDA and SQIVND (reference sequence). Trimming removed 3 bases from V and 7 bases from J, with 9 bases in between. The CDR3 covers 13 residues.

The chain employs TRBV6-1 and TRBJ1-2; a possible D gene is TRBD1 (5 bases). CDR3 length equals 12 residues. Germline CDR1 MNHNS, CDR2 SASEGT. V was clipped by 4 bases and J by 7 bases, with 10 bases between them. The CDR3 DNA sequence: TGTGCCAGCAGTGCCAAACAGGTTGGCTACACCTTC. Amino acids: CASSAKQVGYTF.

The chain links TRBV19 to TRBJ1-4; TRBD1 might be the D (5 bases). The ends were cut back, 7 bases at V and 6 bases at J, with 9 bases in the middle. Germline CDR1 LNHDA, CDR2 SQIVND (reference sequence). This CDR3 spans 12 amino acids. CDR3: CASTRDYEKLFF. CDR3 DNA: TGTGCCAGTACCAGGGACTATGAAAAACTGTTTTTT.

This chain connects TRBV14 to TRBJ1-1; D perhaps matches TRBD1 (6 bases). The V gene lost 2 bases and the J gene lost 1 base, with 14 bases spanning the gap. There are 16 residues in the CDR3. The germline CDR1 and CDR2 sequences are SGHDN and FVKESK. The CDR3 loop is CASSQLRQAQNTEAFF. CDR3 sequence (DNA): TGTGCCAGCAGCCAACTGAGACAGGCCCAGAACACTGAAGCTTTCTTT.

In its sample, this clone was seen once. The V call is TRBV4-1, the J call TRBJ2-2; tentatively, D is TRBD2 (5 bases). The CDR3 runs 16 residues. Trimming pared 1 base from V and 8 bases from J, leaving 17 bases between. Germline-derived CDR1 and CDR2 are MGHRA and YSYEKL. The CDR3 DNA is TGCGCCAGCAGCCAAGCTATCCCGGGGTTTCCGGGGGAGCTGTTTTTT. It is translated as CASSQAIPGFPGELFF.

The chain links TRBV4-1 to TRBJ1-6; 9 bases map to TRBD1. In germline, CDR1 is MGHRA, CDR2 YSYEKL. The CDR3 is 15 residues long. J lost 9 bases, V lost 2 bases, and 5 bases had no gene match. The CDR3 sequence: CASSQPGQGFSPLHF. The DNA of the CDR3 is TGCGCCAGCAGCCAACCTGGACAGGGGTTTTCACCCCTCCACTTT.

This chain connects TRBV18 to TRBJ2-7; 12 nucleotides align to TRBD2. V dropped 3 bases and J dropped 5; count of bases not matched to a gene: 8. The CDR3 consists of 16 residues. The germline V gene has CDR1 KGHSH and CDR2 LQKENI. The DNA of the CDR3 is TGTGCCAGCTCACCTCGACGACTAGCGGGAGTACACGAGCAGTACTTC. It translates to CASSPRRLAGVHEQYF.

The rearrangement joins TRBV18 to TRBJ1-1; 7 nucleotides match TRBD1. The CDR3 extends over 15 amino acids. CDR1 is KGHSH, CDR2 LQKENI, per germline. Germline trimming cut 3 bases from V and 5 bases from J; bases unmatched to any gene: 9. The CDR3 loop is CASSPRDSKGTEAFF. CDR3 DNA: TGTGCCAGCTCACCTAGGGACAGTAAAGGTACTGAAGCTTTCTTT.

This chain joins TRBV29-1 and TRBJ1-1; no reliable D call. Trimming removed 6 bases at V and 2 bases at J, with 16 bases between. Per germline, CDR1 SQVTM and CDR2 ANQGSEA. CDR3 length: 14 residues. CDR3 protein: CSVSFEYHNTEAFF. In DNA form, the CDR3 reads TGCAGCGTGTCCTTTGAGTACCATAACACTGAAGCTTTCTTT.

The chain uses TRBV28 and TRBJ2-7; D is possibly TRBD2 (5 bases). This CDR3 has 13 residues. V was clipped by 5 bases and J by 3 bases, with 11 bases between them. Germline CDR1 is MDHEN and CDR2 is SYDVKM. Written as DNA, the CDR3 is TGTGCCAGCAGTCTAGCAGATGACTACGAGCAGTACTTC. It yields the protein CASSLADDYEQYF.

The V and J genes are TRBV19 and TRBJ1-1, with TRBD1 matching over 8 bases. The CDR3 sequence is 14 residues long. Trimming cost V 6 bases and J 8 bases; bases outside gene matches: 11. CDR1 and CDR2 from the germline V gene are LNHDA and SQIVND (reference sequence). Here the CDR3 reads CASSQRQGATEAFF. In DNA, the CDR3 is TGTGCCAGTAGCCAGCGGCAGGGGGCGACCGAAGCTTTCTTT.

The J gene is TRBJ2-7, the V gene TRBV5-8; D is unresolved. Germline V gives CDR1 SGHTS, CDR2 YDEGEE. The V and J ends lost 6 bases and 3 bases respectively, with 10 bases between them. This CDR3 is built from 12 residues. DNA for the CDR3: TGTGCCAGCACCTACTCTCTCTACGAGCAGTACTTC. Translation gives CASTYSLYEQYF.

The chain has TRBV5-6 and TRBJ2-2; TRBD1 matches 8 bases. The junction had 11 bases not matched to a gene; V was cut back by 4 bases and J by 6 bases. Germline V CDR1 and CDR2: SGHDT, YYEEEE. The CDR3 is 16 amino acids. Written as DNA, the CDR3 is TGTGCCAGCAGCGGATTTAGAGGACAGGGACCCGGGGAGCTGTTTTTT. This codes for CASSGFRGQGPGELFF.

The CDR3 nucleotides are TGTGCCAGCAGCCACGGGGGGCAGACTGAAGCTTTCTTT. Amino acid sequence: CASSHGGQTEAFF. The rearrangement joins TRBV14 to TRBJ1-1, with D maybe TRBD1 (6 bases). In germline, CDR1 is SGHDN, CDR2 FVKESK. V dropped 3 bases and J dropped 5 bases, with 10 bases sitting between them. The CDR3 has 13 amino acids.

In nucleotides, the CDR3 is TGTGCCAGCAGCTTGCAGGGAAACACCATATATTTT. Translated: CASSLQGNTIYF. This chain uses TRBV7-6 with TRBJ1-3, with unresolved D. The ends were cut back, 3 bases at V and 4 bases at J, with 4 bases in the middle. Germline values: CDR1 SGHVS, CDR2 FNYEAQ. The CDR3 consists of 12 residues.

The V and J genes are TRBV2 and TRBJ1-4; unclear D gene. The V gene's germline CDR1 is SNHLY and CDR2 FYNNEI. The V gene lost 4 bases and the J gene lost 8 bases, with 14 bases spanning the gap. This CDR3 region has 14 residues. The CDR3 is CASSAGRGYEKLFF. The CDR3 DNA is TGTGCCAGCAGTGCCGGGCGGGGATACGAAAAACTGTTTTTT.